The 30 T cell receptor beta chains in this list originate from one sample, sequenced in a study of PD-L1 blockade in urothelial cancer. Clones were read by immunoSEQ multiplex PCR, and TCRdb kept only the in-frame ones, dropping some. This table has tens of thousands of clones, 88% appearing once. Time point denoted: peripheral blood 6 weeks after treatment start. This specimen consisted of PBMCs, obtained around atezolizumab (anti-PD-L1) treatment. Receptors originate from a man aged 60 to 75 with urothelial cancer.

CDR3 sequence reads: CASSLLSGYEQYF. The CDR3 DNA sequence: TGTGCCAGCAGCTTACTATCCGGCTACGAGCAGTACTTC. This sequence joins TRBV7-3 and TRBJ2-7; D remains ambiguous. CDR1 is SGHTA and CDR2 is FQGTGA in the germline V gene. CDR3 size: 13 residues. V lost 2 bases and J lost 3, with 8 bases in between.

V gene TRBV5-8 combines with J gene TRBJ2-7; possible D gene TRBD2, 6 bases. The V end lost 7 bases, the J end lost 2 bases, and 13 bases lay between the germline ends. The V gene's germline CDR1 is SGHTS and CDR2 YDEGEE. This CDR3 is 13 amino acids long. The chain's CDR3 is CASSMGGAYEQYF. CDR3 in DNA: TGTGCCAGCTCGATGGGGGGAGCCTACGAGCAGTACTTC.

The chain recombines TRBV6-5 with TRBJ2-4; D perhaps matches TRBD2 (6 bases). Germline-derived CDR1 and CDR2 are MNHEY and SVGAGI. The CDR3 covers 16 residues. Deletions cut 4 bases from V and 1 base from J, with 14 bases between. The CDR3: CASSWDFTGAKNIQYF. The CDR3 DNA sequence: TGTGCCAGCAGTTGGGACTTCACCGGGGCCAAAAACATTCAGTACTTC.

The chain has TRBV9 and TRBJ1-6; 8 nucleotides match TRBD1. The trim removed 0 bases at V and 7 bases at J, leaving 6 bases unmatched. The CDR3 extends over 16 amino acids. Germline V CDR1 and CDR2: SGDLS, YYNGEE. Here the CDR3 reads CASSVGSGGNNSPLHF. In nucleotides, the CDR3 is TGTGCCAGCAGCGTAGGGTCAGGGGGCAACAATTCACCCCTCCACTTT. Full variable domain (outside the CDR3, taken from reference TRBV9 and TRBJ1-6): DSGVTQTPKHLITATGQRVTLRCSPRSGDLSVYWYQQSLDQGLQFLIQYYNGEERAKGNILERFSAQQFPDLHSELNLSSLELGDSALYFCASSVGSGGNNSPLHFGNGTRLTVT.

The chain is built from TRBV14 and TRBJ1-2, with unresolved D. Trimming shortened V by 2 bases and J by 5 bases, and 15 bases separated the two germline ends. This CDR3 has 15 amino acids. Germline V gene sequence: CDR1 SGHDN, CDR2 FVKESK. Here the CDR3 reads CASSQKSTTSYGYTF. As DNA, the CDR3 is TGTGCCAGCAGCCAAAAATCGACAACCTCTTATGGCTACACCTTC.

V is TRBV7-2 and J is TRBJ2-7; TRBD1 agrees at 11 bases. Trimming cost V 5 bases and J 3 bases; bases outside gene matches: 3. This CDR3 comprises 14 residues. Germline CDR1 and CDR2: SGHTA and FQGNSA. The CDR3 DNA sequence: TGTGCCAGCAGCGAGGGGACAGGGGGCTACGAGCAGTACTTC. Protein: CASSEGTGGYEQYF.

The rearrangement links TRBV4-3 to TRBJ2-7; 9 nucleotides match TRBD1. The CDR3 has 15 amino acids. CDR1 LGHNA and CDR2 YSLEER come from the germline V gene. The ends lost 3 bases at V and 6 bases at J; junction bases unmatched: 9. The CDR3 DNA reads TGCGCCAGCAGCCAGGAACAGGGGGCGCTAGGCGAGCAGTACTTC. This gives the protein CASSQEQGALGEQYF.

The rearrangement joins TRBV28 to TRBJ2-1; no clear D. CDR3 length: 16 amino acids. The V gene's germline CDR1 is MDHEN and CDR2 SYDVKM. Between the trimmed V and J ends, which lost 2 bases and 9 bases, there was a span of 20 bases. The CDR3 sequence: CASSLDAVLASSEQFF. Here the CDR3 DNA reads TGTGCCAGCAGTTTAGATGCAGTCTTGGCCTCCAGTGAGCAGTTCTTC.

The chain combines TRBV12-1 with TRBJ2-7; the tabulated D call, TRBD2, remains unverified against the DNA. TRBV12-1 is classified as a pseudogene. The CDR3 spans 17 residues. The DNA of the CDR3 is TGTGCCAGCAGCTTTGCGCGGGGGGGCGGGCGCTCCTACGAGCAGTACTTC. Protein sequence: CASSFARGGGRSYEQYF.

This clone was recorded only once. J is TRBJ2-1 and V is TRBV21-1; the D call in the table, TRBD1, was not verified against the DNA. TRBV21-1 is listed as a pseudogene. The CDR3 length is 13 residues. The CDR3 is CASSIQGIDEQFF. CDR3 DNA: TGTGCCAGCAGCATCCAGGGTATCGATGAGCAGTTCTTC.

CDR3 in DNA: TGTGCCAGCAGCGCGGGACTTCTCTTATACAATGAGCAGTTCTTC. It specifies CASSAGLLLYNEQFF. The V and J genes are TRBV7-9 and TRBJ2-1, with D possibly TRBD2 on 6 matching bases. Trimming removed 5 bases from V and 4 bases from J, with 15 bases in between. Germline V lookup: CDR1 SEHNR, CDR2 FQNEAQ (reference sequence). The CDR3 has 15 amino acids.

The chain combines TRBV7-2 with TRBJ2-5, with D maybe TRBD2 (6 bases). The V gene lost 0 bases and the J gene lost 2 bases, with 13 bases spanning the gap. Germline V gives CDR1 SGHTA, CDR2 FQGNSA. The CDR3 is 16 residues long. The CDR3, as DNA: TGTGCCAGCAGCTTAGCGGCGGGGATAGCTCAAGAGACCCAGTACTTC. Its translation is CASSLAAGIAQETQYF.

The V gene is TRBV15, the J gene TRBJ2-1, with D maybe TRBD2 (6 bases). This CDR3 is built from 16 residues. Looked up from germline, CDR1 is LNHNV and CDR2 is YYDKDF (reference sequence). Trimming removed 0 bases from V and 4 bases from J, with 13 bases in between. CDR3 sequence: CATSRDKGGTYNEQFF. In nucleotides, the CDR3 is TGTGCCACCAGCAGAGATAAGGGCGGGACTTACAATGAGCAGTTCTTC.

The V and J genes are TRBV6-1 and TRBJ1-2; D gene uncertain. The CDR3 is 13 residues long. V was trimmed by 1 base and J by 8 bases, leaving 11 bases between them. Germline CDR1 reads MNHNS; CDR2 reads SASEGT. For the CDR3, the DNA is TGTGCCAGCAGTGAAGAGGACTTTCTCGGCTACACCTTC. Translated, it gives CASSEEDFLGYTF.

This chain uses TRBV30 with TRBJ2-2, with D maybe TRBD2 (6 bases). The CDR3 runs 17 residues. In germline, CDR1 is GTSNPN, CDR2 SVGIG (reference sequence). V lost 7 bases and J 7 bases, leaving 28 bases between the germline ends. The CDR3 DNA is TGTGCCTCCACGCGAGAGTCGGACAACTGGGGAGGCGGGGAGCTGTTTTTT. Translated, it gives CASTRESDNWGGGELFF. The full variable domain, completed using reference TRBV30 and TRBJ2-2, is SQTIHQWPATLVQPVGSPLSLECTVEGTSNPNLYWYRQAAGRGLQLLFYSVGIGQISSEVPQNLSASRPQDRQFILSSKKLLLSDSGFYLCASTRESDNWGGGELFFGEGSRLTVL.

CDR3 coding DNA: TGCAGCGCTAGCCTTCGCACAGATACGCAGTATTTT. It specifies CSASLRTDTQYF. The chain is built from TRBV29-1 and TRBJ2-3; D is possibly TRBD2 (5 bases). Germline V gives CDR1 SQVTM, CDR2 ANQGSEA. The CDR3 has 12 amino acids. V lost 7 bases, J lost 1 base, and 9 bases lay in between.

The chain combines TRBV7-3 with TRBJ2-1, with D possibly TRBD1 on 5 matching bases. This CDR3 has 13 amino acids. The V end lost 5 bases, the J end lost 7 bases, and 12 bases lay between the germline ends. Germline CDR1 SGHTA, CDR2 FQGTGA. Written as DNA, the CDR3 is TGTGCCAGCAGCGGAACAGGATCGAATGAGCAGTTCTTC. This sequence encodes CASSGTGSNEQFF. The whole variable domain, filled in from reference TRBV7-3 and TRBJ2-1, reads GAGVSQTPSNKVTEKGKYVELRCDPISGHTALYWYRQSLGQGPEFLIYFQGTGAADDSGLPNDRFFAVRPEGSVSTLKIQRTERGDSAVYLCASSGTGSNEQFFGPGTRLTVL.

V is TRBV19 and J is TRBJ2-3; 7 positions match TRBD1. The ends lost 6 bases at V and 6 bases at J; junction bases unmatched: 12. CDR1 and CDR2 (germline): LNHDA, SQIVND (reference sequence). The CDR3 has 15 residues. The CDR3 sequence is CASSRLTGWWDTQYF. The CDR3 bases are TGTGCCAGTAGCCGACTGACAGGGTGGTGGGATACGCAGTATTTT. The whole variable domain, filled in from reference TRBV19 and TRBJ2-3, reads DGGITQSPKYLFRKEGQNVTLSCEQNLNHDAMYWYRQDPGQGLRLIYYSQIVNDFQKGDIAEGYSVSREKKESFPLTVTSAQKNPTAFYLCASSRLTGWWDTQYFGPGTRLTVL.

The chain recombines TRBV19 with TRBJ2-1; TRBD2 might be the D (6 bases). Looked up from germline, CDR1 is LNHDA and CDR2 is SQIVND (reference sequence). CDR3 length: 14 amino acids. V gave up 4 bases and J gave up 7 bases, with 14 bases separating them. The CDR3 sequence is CASSTPGERNEQFF. In DNA form, the CDR3 reads TGTGCCAGTAGTACCCCGGGAGAGCGTAATGAGCAGTTCTTC.

The gene calls are TRBV6-4 and TRBJ2-1; 7 bases are a match to TRBD1. Germline loops: CDR1 MRHNA, CDR2 SNTAGT. This CDR3 has 17 amino acids. V was clipped by 5 bases and J by 2 bases; unmatched bases: 12. The CDR3 DNA reads as TGTGCCAGCAGTAGGTTTTGGACAGGCAGCCCCTACAATGAGCAGTTCTTC. Its translation: CASSRFWTGSPYNEQFF.

This clone came up a few times. This rearrangement joins TRBV29-1 to TRBJ1-1; D ambiguous. CDR1 is SQVTM and CDR2 is ANQGSEA in the germline V gene. The CDR3 is made up of 12 amino acids. V was trimmed by 5 bases and J by 2 bases, leaving 9 bases between them. DNA for the CDR3: TGCAGCGTTTTTCGGGGAAACACTGAAGCTTTCTTT. It specifies CSVFRGNTEAFF.

V and J are TRBV11-2 and TRBJ2-7, with 7 bases that match TRBD1. Trimming took 3 bases from V and 3 from J; bases not matched to a gene: 2. The CDR3 consists of 13 residues. CDR1 SGHAT and CDR2 FQNNGV come from the germline V gene. CDR3 sequence: CASSFDRVYEQYF. The DNA for the CDR3 is TGTGCCAGCAGCTTCGACAGGGTCTACGAGCAGTACTTC.

The genes are TRBV6-1 and TRBJ1-4; D remains unclear. Germline loops: CDR1 MNHNS, CDR2 SASEGT. The CDR3 has 14 residues. V lost 7 bases, J lost 7 bases, and 16 bases lay in between. This chain's CDR3 is CASTPRLSLEKLFF. Here the CDR3 DNA reads TGTGCCAGCACACCCCGCCTGAGCCTTGAAAAACTGTTTTTT.

The rearrangement links TRBV6-1 to TRBJ2-7; TRBD1 might be the D (6 bases). CDR3 length: 13 amino acids. Looked up from germline, CDR1 is MNHNS and CDR2 is SASEGT. V was trimmed by 7 bases and J by 3 bases, leaving 13 bases between them. Written as DNA, the CDR3 is TGTGCCAGCAACATACAGGGAGACTACGAGCAGTACTTC. Translation gives CASNIQGDYEQYF.

The chain recombines TRBV27 with TRBJ1-1; a weak D match, TRBD1 (5 bases). CDR1 and CDR2 from the germline V gene are MNHEY and SMNVEV (reference sequence). V lost 1 base to trimming and J lost 7 bases, with 13 bases between them. The CDR3 runs to 14 residues. Written as DNA, the CDR3 is TGTGCCAGCAGTTTATGGGGGTCCGGGGGTGAAGCTTTCTTT. Translated, it gives CASSLWGSGGEAFF.

J is TRBJ1-3 and V is TRBV5-4, with TRBD1 as a possible D gene (6 bases). V lost 4 bases to trimming and J lost 9 bases, with 14 bases between them. Germline-derived CDR1 and CDR2 are SGHNT and YYREEE (reference sequence). The CDR3 has 13 amino acids. This CDR3 reads CASSLQGSGTIYF. CDR3 bases: TGTGCCAGCAGCCTACAGGGTTCCGGCACCATATATTTT.

The chain combines TRBV4-1 with TRBJ2-1, with D tentatively TRBD2 (5 bases). V was clipped by 2 bases and J by 0 bases, with 17 bases between them. Per germline, CDR1 MGHRA and CDR2 YSYEKL. The CDR3 has 18 amino acids. The CDR3 region is CASSQFDRSGPSYNEQFF. The CDR3 DNA sequence: TGCGCCAGCAGCCAATTCGATCGAAGCGGACCCTCCTACAATGAGCAGTTCTTC.

The V and J genes are TRBV30 and TRBJ1-4; weak D call: TRBD1 (5 bases). Trimming left V 3 bases short and J 4 bases short, with 18 bases between. CDR1 is GTSNPN and CDR2 is SVGIG in the germline V gene (reference sequence). This CDR3 has 16 residues. CDR3 sequence (DNA): TGTGCCTGGAGAAACGTACAGTACAGGAGTAATGAAAAACTGTTTTTT. This codes for CAWRNVQYRSNEKLFF.

The chain joins TRBV5-1 to TRBJ1-1, with TRBD1 matching over 8 bases. Trimming removed 4 bases from V and 5 bases from J; junction bases left unmatched: 7. Per the germline V gene, CDR1 is SGHRS and CDR2 is YFSETQ. This CDR3 spans 14 amino acids. CDR3 in DNA: TGCGCCAGCAGCCCCGGGACAGGAGGGACTGAAGCTTTCTTT. Translating gives CASSPGTGGTEAFF.

The V call is TRBV7-2, the J call TRBJ2-7; maybe TRBD1 (7 bases). V lost 6 bases to trimming and J lost 4 bases, with 19 bases between them. Germline V gene data show CDR1 as SGHTA and CDR2 as FQGNSA. CDR3 length equals 15 residues. The CDR3 here is CASSSGGGHLYEQYF. The CDR3 DNA reads as TGTGCCAGCAGTTCAGGGGGAGGACACCTTTACGAGCAGTACTTC.